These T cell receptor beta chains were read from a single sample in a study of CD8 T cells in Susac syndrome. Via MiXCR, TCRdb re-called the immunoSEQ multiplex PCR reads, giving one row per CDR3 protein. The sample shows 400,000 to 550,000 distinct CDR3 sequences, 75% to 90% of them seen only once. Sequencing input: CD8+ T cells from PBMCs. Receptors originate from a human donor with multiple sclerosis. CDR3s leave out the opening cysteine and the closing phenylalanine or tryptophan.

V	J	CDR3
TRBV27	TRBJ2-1	ASSLSGPSEQF
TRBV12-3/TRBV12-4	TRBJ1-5	ASSLSLQTGKDQPQH
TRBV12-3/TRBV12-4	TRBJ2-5	ASSLAGREETQY
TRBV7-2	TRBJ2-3	ASSLTPLSYTDTQY
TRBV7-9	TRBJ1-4	ASSFPRGKEDEKLF
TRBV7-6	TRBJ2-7	ASSLSKGGQGMGRFYEQY
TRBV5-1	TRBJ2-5	ASSLAGNQQETQY
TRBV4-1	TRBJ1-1	ASSQDYAGEGTEAF
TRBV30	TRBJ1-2	AWDDRYGYT
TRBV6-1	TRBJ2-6	ASSPSGGSGANVLT
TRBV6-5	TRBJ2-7	ASSYTTGTEKDYEQY
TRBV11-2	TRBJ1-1	ASSRWEVGTNTEAF
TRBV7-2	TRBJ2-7	ASSLARWSDTYEQY
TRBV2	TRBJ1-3	ASGGGGRDTIY
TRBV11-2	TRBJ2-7	ASSFGSPTYEQY
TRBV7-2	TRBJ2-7	ASSLTWDRDEQY
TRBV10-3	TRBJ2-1	AISDLAGGPYEQF
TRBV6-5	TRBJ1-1	ASSYYRGLMNTEAF
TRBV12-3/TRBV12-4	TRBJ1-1	ASSFVAMNTEAF
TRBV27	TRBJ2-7	ASSLTDRGVEQY
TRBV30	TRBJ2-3	AWAGVSTDTQY
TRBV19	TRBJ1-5	ASSITREAQH
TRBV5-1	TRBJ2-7	ASSTVSGAGVYEQY
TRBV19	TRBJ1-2	ASSPSTGGYYGYT
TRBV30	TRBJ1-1	ACDRGGLGAF
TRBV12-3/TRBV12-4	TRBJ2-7	ASAPGRAYEQY
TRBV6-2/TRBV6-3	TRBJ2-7	ASRGRSYEQY
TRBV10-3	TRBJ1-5	AISESASNQPQH
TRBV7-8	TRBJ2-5	ASSLWTSGFQETQY
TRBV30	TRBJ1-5	AWSVGQGGVQPQH
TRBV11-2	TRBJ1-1	ASSFQGAEAF
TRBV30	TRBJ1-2	AWSVLRVWYGYT
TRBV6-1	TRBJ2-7	ATNRPGQIEYEQY
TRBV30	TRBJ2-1	AYRESIDEQF
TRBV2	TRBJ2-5	ASTDRGETQY
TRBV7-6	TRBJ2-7	ASSSEGQGTYEQY
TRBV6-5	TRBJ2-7	ASSYGGGGTTEQY
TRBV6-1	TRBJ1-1	ASSEWSWPLAF
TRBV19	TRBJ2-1	ASSIGSNEQF
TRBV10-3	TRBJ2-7	AISVGGPYEQY
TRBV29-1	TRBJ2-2	SATLANTGELF
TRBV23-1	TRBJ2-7	ASSPGLAGSSYEQY
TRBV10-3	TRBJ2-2	AISESGAPGELF
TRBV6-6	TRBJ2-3	ASTSSAEHTDTQY
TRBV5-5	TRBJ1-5	ASTSGGGNQPQH
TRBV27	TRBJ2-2	ASSLLLDNTGELF
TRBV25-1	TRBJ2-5	ASIPSGRFGETQY
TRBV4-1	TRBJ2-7	ASSQDWGGTYEQY
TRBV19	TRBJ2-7	ASTGTKSYEQY
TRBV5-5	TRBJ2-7	ASRVTDYEQY
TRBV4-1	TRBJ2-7	ASSQDEGTGSHEQY
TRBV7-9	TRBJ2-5	ASSSLSGRDPETQY
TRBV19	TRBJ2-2	ASSPPGLESGELF
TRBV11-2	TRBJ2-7	ASSDFYGQTYEQY
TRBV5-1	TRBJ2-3	ASSSTKSPDTQY
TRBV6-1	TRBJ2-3	ASSSRGGSIDTQY
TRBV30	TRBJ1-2	AWSVLSLTGNYGYT
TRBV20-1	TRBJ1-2	SARDQDGGSSRTYGYT
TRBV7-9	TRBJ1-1	ASSPPNAGNTEAF